This T cell receptor beta chain stems from a study of cytomegalovirus exposure and HLA in healthy donors. Findings and limits, study-wide: Both high specificity and high sensitivity reportedly marked the classifier's diagnosis of cytomegalovirus status.

Trimming cost V 4 bases and J 5 bases, with 11 bases left between them. This CDR3 comprises 13 residues. Germline V gene lookup returns CDR1 SNHLY and CDR2 FYNNEI. For this clone: The target antigen is unknown.

Generated by immunoSEQ multiplex PCR, the TCRdb table keeps only in-frame clones and is missing some. The data contain 130,000 to 150,000 clones, 70% to 90% of them singletons. This sequence joins TRBV2 and TRBJ1-2; D is possibly TRBD1 (6 bases). The source material was PBMCs. This TCR was recovered from a woman in her 30s in good health and CMV-seropositive. CDR3 sequence reads: CASSGEGVYGYTF. CDR3 in DNA: TGTGCCAGCAGTGGGGAGGGGGTGTATGGCTACACCTTC.